These T cell receptor beta chains were read from a single sample in a study of OX40 agonist ivuxolimab in advanced cancers. Assay: immunoSEQ multiplex PCR; the TCRdb copy retains only in-frame clones and omits some. The sample lists approximately 84,000 clones, around 94% occurring once. The source was CD4+ or CD8+ T cells sorted from blood, collected in a trial of the OX40 agonist ivuxolimab. The receptors shown here come from an adult with an advanced solid tumor such as melanoma, head and neck, liver or kidney cancer. CDR3s include the opening cysteine and the closing phenylalanine or tryptophan.

>TRBJ1-2|TRBV29-1
CSVVPEDYGYTF
>TRBJ2-1|TRBV5-6
CASSLAGHSSYNEQFF
>TRBJ1-1|TRBV19
CASSIGPEAFF
>TRBJ1-5|TRBV5-6
CASSDVTGNQPQHF
>TRBJ2-2|TRBV4-3
CASSDSGGANTGELFF
>TRBJ2-7|TRBV5-4
CASSFRGAYYEQYF
>TRBJ1-5|TRBV25-1
CASSVGANQPQHF
>TRBJ2-5|TRBV28
CASSRGETQYF
>TRBJ1-4|TRBV25-1
CASSHRGGNEKLFF
>TRBJ1-1|TRBV6-6
CASSPGDTEAFF
>TRBJ1-1|TRBV6-1
CASGPGRAEAFF
>TRBJ2-3|TRBV28
CASSLWGLAGVSDTQYF
>TRBJ2-7|TRBV19
CASSIGDSNEQYF
>TRBJ2-3|TRBV2
CASRTNGAADTQYF
>TRBJ1-5|TRBV5-1
CASSLGGGSQPQHF
>TRBJ1-4|TRBV2
CASSEYRADSEKLFF
>TRBJ2-2|TRBV27
CASSLGGTGELFF
>TRBJ2-1|TRBV2
CASSVRERVSYNEQFF
>TRBJ2-3|TRBV27
CASRTGITDTQYF
>TRBJ2-2|TRBV19
CAMRDDTGELFF
>NA|TRBV13
CASSLGGGRATYEQYF
>TRBJ1-5|TRBV11-2
CASSPDGGGGQPQHF
>TRBJ2-1|TRBV4-3
CASSLGTSRSNEQFF
>TRBJ1-5|TRBV19
CASLGETTGQPQHF
>TRBJ1-2|TRBV19
CASRGTGSLANYGYTF
>TRBJ2-6|TRBV27
CASSSDSSGANVLTF
>TRBJ2-3|TRBV13
CASSSLSGPPDTQYF
>TRBJ2-7|TRBV27
CASSLGAGGWYEQYF
>TRBJ1-5|TRBV19
CASRNESYHQPQHF
>TRBJ1-1|TRBV6-5
CASTPGGTEAFF
>TRBJ1-1|TRBV9
CASTIGVDSGANTEAFF
>TRBJ1-5|TRBV19
CASSIAPGGFQPQHF
>TRBJ2-1|TRBV9
CASSVAPAGAYNEQFF
>NA|TRBV4-1
CASSQGLSYEQYF
>TRBJ2-1|TRBV7-6
CASSLGPRREGSEQFF
>TRBJ1-1|TRBV15
CATSRVEVRNTEAFF